This passage covers 22 T cell receptor beta chains from one sample sequenced in a study of OX40 agonist ivuxolimab in advanced cancers. TCRdb's table, derived via immunoSEQ multiplex PCR, lists solely in-frame clones and lacks some. The table includes 94,000 or so clones, roughly 80% detected once. This specimen was CD4+ or CD8+ T cells sorted from blood, taken in a trial of the OX40 agonist ivuxolimab. Receptors originate from an adult with an advanced solid tumor such as melanoma, head and neck, liver or kidney cancer.

V gene TRBV5-6 combines with J gene TRBJ1-5, with 7 bases that match TRBD1. Trimming removed 4 bases from V and 3 bases from J; junction bases left unmatched: 10. The CDR3 extends over 16 amino acids. Germline loops: CDR1 SGHDT, CDR2 YYEEEE. DNA of the CDR3: TGTGCCAGCAGCCAAGGACAGGTGGGGTACAATCAGCCCCAGCATTTT. This codes for CASSQGQVGYNQPQHF.

This chain uses TRBV30 with TRBJ1-1; D perhaps matches TRBD1 (5 bases). The V and J ends lost 2 bases and 5 bases respectively, with 18 bases between them. Germline V gene lookup returns CDR1 GTSNPN and CDR2 SVGIG (reference sequence). This CDR3 spans 15 amino acids. CDR3 coding DNA: TGTGCCTGGAGTTTAGCAGGTAGGGGTGAGACTGAAGCTTTCTTT. Translated, it gives CAWSLAGRGETEAFF. Complete variable domain (other parts from reference TRBV30 and TRBJ1-1): SQTIHQWPATLVQPVGSPLSLECTVEGTSNPNLYWYRQAAGRGLQLLFYSVGIGQISSEVPQNLSASRPQDRQFILSSKKLLLSDSGFYLCAWSLAGRGETEAFFGQGTRLTVV.

This clone has only a few counts. V and J are TRBV7-3 and TRBJ1-2; D is unresolved. Germline V gene lookup returns CDR1 SGHTA and CDR2 FQGTGA. Trimming pared 6 bases from V and 4 bases from J, leaving 12 bases between. The CDR3 spans 13 residues. CDR3 protein: CASSVPGGYGYTF. For the CDR3, the DNA is TGTGCCAGCAGTGTTCCGGGAGGCTATGGCTACACCTTC.

V gene TRBV5-8 combines with J gene TRBJ2-3, with 10 bases fitting TRBD2. This CDR3 region has 16 residues. Germline loops: CDR1 SGHTS, CDR2 YDEGEE. Losses at the gene ends were 4 bases for V and 5 bases for J; bases not matched to a gene: 10. CDR3 protein: CASSRRAGGTRDTQYF. The CDR3 DNA sequence: TGTGCCAGCAGCCGACGAGCGGGGGGGACGAGAGATACGCAGTATTTT. Complete variable domain (other parts from reference TRBV5-8 and TRBJ2-3): EAGVTQSPTHLIKTRGQQATLRCSPISGHTSVYWYQQALGLGLQFLLWYDEGEERNRGNFPPRFSGRQFPNYSSELNVNALELEDSALYLCASSRRAGGTRDTQYFGPGTRLTVL.

V usage is TRBV28 and J usage is TRBJ1-4; D is uncertain. V lost 5 bases, J lost 8 bases, and 15 bases lay in between. CDR3 size: 14 residues. Germline CDR1 and CDR2: MDHEN and SYDVKM. Here the CDR3 DNA reads TGTGCCAGCAGTGCGTTCCAAGGGTACGAAAAACTGTTTTTT. It yields the protein CASSAFQGYEKLFF.

V is TRBV15 and J is TRBJ1-3, with D perhaps matching TRBD1 (6 bases). CDR1 LNHNV and CDR2 YYDKDF come from the germline V gene (reference sequence). Trimming pared 8 bases from V and 4 bases from J, leaving 9 bases between. CDR3 length: 12 amino acids. The CDR3 region has the DNA TGTGCCACCGGGGGCTCCGGAAACACCATATATTTT. Translated, it gives CATGGSGNTIYF.

The chain links TRBV9 to TRBJ1-6; D not resolved. Germline-derived CDR1 and CDR2 are SGDLS and YYNGEE. The CDR3 runs to 19 residues. Trimming shortened V by 0 bases and J by 0 bases, and 16 bases separated the two germline ends. The CDR3 coding sequence is TGTGCCAGCAGCGTAGCGGCCGATCTTCCTAGCTCCTATAATTCACCCCTCCACTTT. Translated, it gives CASSVAADLPSSYNSPLHF.

The chain couples TRBV7-8 to TRBJ2-3; no clear D. This CDR3 is built from 14 residues. The V gene lost 3 bases and the J gene lost 6 bases, with 13 bases spanning the gap. Per the germline V gene, CDR1 is SGHVS and CDR2 is FQNEAQ. The CDR3 region is CASSFLNPPDTQYF. The CDR3, as DNA: TGTGCCAGCAGCTTCCTTAACCCCCCTGATACGCAGTATTTT.

The gene calls are TRBV5-5 and TRBJ1-5, with D perhaps matching TRBD1 (6 bases). Germline values: CDR1 SGHKS, CDR2 YYEKEE (reference sequence). V lost 3 bases and J 5 bases, leaving 9 bases between the germline ends. This CDR3 comprises 13 residues. The CDR3 region is CASSSGADQPQHF. The CDR3 DNA follows: TGTGCCAGCAGCTCAGGGGCCGATCAGCCCCAGCATTTT.

This CDR3 is CASSPTALENEKLFF. For the CDR3, the DNA is TGCGCCAGCAGCCCTACAGCCTTGGAGAATGAAAAACTGTTTTTT. The chain combines TRBV5-1 with TRBJ1-4; D call uncertain. The V gene lost 4 bases and the J gene lost 5 bases, with 15 bases spanning the gap. This CDR3 has 15 amino acids. Germline V gene sequence: CDR1 SGHRS, CDR2 YFSETQ.

The chain uses TRBV30 and TRBJ1-1; no reliable D call. The V gene's germline CDR1 is GTSNPN and CDR2 SVGIG (reference sequence). The CDR3 is 13 residues long. V lost 0 bases, J lost 10 bases, and 15 bases lay in between. The CDR3 coding sequence is TGTGCCTGGAGTGTACTGGCTCCTGGAGGAGCTTTCTTT. Translated, it gives CAWSVLAPGGAFF. Combining the CDR3 with reference TRBV30 and TRBJ1-1 gives the whole variable domain SQTIHQWPATLVQPVGSPLSLECTVEGTSNPNLYWYRQAAGRGLQLLFYSVGIGQISSEVPQNLSASRPQDRQFILSSKKLLLSDSGFYLCAWSVLAPGGAFFGQGTRLTVV.

The chain recombines TRBV15 with TRBJ2-3, with D unclear. The CDR3 sequence is 17 residues long. CDR1 and CDR2 from the germline V gene are LNHNV and YYDKDF (reference sequence). V lost 0 bases and J 3 bases, leaving 16 bases between the germline ends. Written as DNA, the CDR3 is TGTGCCACCAGCAGAGATCTCGTTGGAGTAGGAACAGATACGCAGTATTTT. It codes for CATSRDLVGVGTDTQYF.

This sequence joins TRBV10-3 and TRBJ2-2; 11 nucleotides align to TRBD2. Germline values: CDR1 ENHRY, CDR2 SYGVKD. J was trimmed by 4 bases and V by 0 bases; bases with no gene match: 4. The CDR3 runs to 17 residues. The CDR3 DNA reads TGTGCCATCAGTGAGTCGCTAGCGGGGGGTATCACCGGGGAGCTGTTTTTT. Protein product: CAISESLAGGITGELFF.

The chain carries TRBV19 and TRBJ2-6; D not certain. The V end was cut by 7 bases, the J end by 1 base, with 8 bases between. The germline gives CDR1 LNHDA, CDR2 SQIVND (reference sequence). The CDR3 runs to 14 residues. CDR3: CASMSVSGANVLTF. The CDR3 DNA follows: TGTGCCAGTATGTCGGTTTCTGGGGCCAACGTCCTGACTTTC. Complete variable domain (other parts from reference TRBV19 and TRBJ2-6): DGGITQSPKYLFRKEGQNVTLSCEQNLNHDAMYWYRQDPGQGLRLIYYSQIVNDFQKGDIAEGYSVSREKKESFPLTVTSAQKNPTAFYLCASMSVSGANVLTFGAGSRLTVL.

This clone was picked up one time. The chain recombines TRBV2 with TRBJ1-4; the D gene is possibly TRBD1 (5 bases). Germline values: CDR1 SNHLY, CDR2 FYNNEI. The V gene lost 4 bases and the J gene lost 4 bases, with 13 bases spanning the gap. The CDR3 sequence is 15 residues long. As DNA, the CDR3 is TGTGCCAGCAGTGGTACCGGGGCGGTTAATGAAAAACTGTTTTTT. Encoded protein: CASSGTGAVNEKLFF.

The chain carries TRBV5-4 and TRBJ2-5; 8 nucleotides align to TRBD2. Germline CDR1 SGHNT, CDR2 YYREEE (reference sequence). The CDR3 contains 15 residues. Unmatched junction bases numbered 7, after V lost 3 bases and J lost 3 bases. DNA of the CDR3: TGTGCCAGCAGCTCCGGGACTAGAAATAAAGAGACCCAGTACTTC. It encodes CASSSGTRNKETQYF.

The V and J genes are TRBV7-2 and TRBJ1-4, with a weak D call TRBD1 (5 bases). The CDR3 spans 14 residues. Germline V gives CDR1 SGHTA, CDR2 FQGNSA. Trimming shortened V by 5 bases and J by 4 bases, and 11 bases separated the two germline ends. The CDR3 region is CASSPQGGNEKLFF. The CDR3 DNA reads TGTGCCAGCAGCCCTCAGGGAGGTAATGAAAAACTGTTTTTT.

The rearrangement links TRBV6-1 to TRBJ1-2; unclear D gene. Trimming stripped 3 bases from V and 4 bases from J, with 12 bases between. This CDR3 region has 14 residues. Germline CDR1 MNHNS, CDR2 SASEGT. For the CDR3, the DNA is TGTGCCAGCAGTGAGACCAATCCTTCCTATGGCTACACCTTC. Amino acids: CASSETNPSYGYTF.

This clone is a singleton in its sample. This chain links TRBV5-6 with TRBJ2-2; maybe TRBD1 (5 bases). CDR3 size: 16 residues. The V end lost 4 bases, the J end lost 3 bases, and 16 bases lay between the germline ends. Germline V gene data show CDR1 as SGHDT and CDR2 as YYEEEE. The CDR3 DNA is TGTGCCAGCAGCGACGACCTGACAGTGTACACCGGGGAGCTGTTTTTT. Amino acids: CASSDDLTVYTGELFF.

The chain employs TRBV5-1 and TRBJ2-5; D call uncertain. This CDR3 has 14 residues. V lost 0 bases, J lost 3 bases, and 9 bases lay in between. Germline V CDR1 and CDR2: SGHRS, YFSETQ. The DNA for the CDR3 is TGCGCCAGCAGCTTGGGTTCGAGAAAAGAGACCCAGTACTTC. Translated: CASSLGSRKETQYF.

V is TRBV6-1 and J is TRBJ1-3; possible D gene TRBD1, 5 bases. The CDR3 consists of 12 residues. The germline CDR1 and CDR2 sequences are MNHNS and SASEGT. V lost 0 bases to trimming and J lost 8 bases, with 5 bases between them. CDR3 coding DNA: TGTGCCAGCAGTGAAGCGGGGGACACCATATATTTT. Protein product: CASSEAGDTIYF.

The gene calls are TRBV7-2 and TRBJ1-2; TRBD1 matches at 9 bases. Germline assignment: CDR1 SGHTA and CDR2 FQGNSA. This CDR3 region has 17 residues. Trimming cost V 5 bases and J 4 bases; bases outside gene matches: 14. The CDR3 protein is CASSQTFTGGAGYGYTF. CDR3 sequence (DNA): TGTGCCAGCAGCCAAACTTTCACAGGGGGCGCCGGCTATGGCTACACCTTC.